This T cell receptor beta chain was retrieved from a study of patients and donors after allogeneic stem cell transplantation. This clonotype came up a few times. One entry per CDR3 protein results from TCRdb running MiXCR on the RT-PCR reads. The sample lists about a million distinct CDR3 sequences, about 20% seen once, with 5% to 7.5% in the top ten. This CDR3 contains 14 residues. Germline V gene sequence: CDR1 MNHEY, CDR2 SVGEGT. The V end lost 2 bases, the J end lost 7 bases, and 12 bases lay between the germline ends. The chain joins TRBV6-2 or TRBV6-3 to TRBJ2-1, with a weak D call TRBD2 (5 bases). Sample: blood, either unsorted or a sorted T cell fraction (not recorded which). The sequence was obtained from a human donor who was either an allogeneic HSCT recipient or a stem cell or donor lymphocyte infusion donor (not recorded which). It is not recorded whose cells these are; they may come from a transplant donor. DNA of the CDR3: TGTGCCAGCAGTTACAGCGGCAGGTCTAATGAGCAGTTCTTC. Amino acid sequence: CASSYSGRSNEQFF.